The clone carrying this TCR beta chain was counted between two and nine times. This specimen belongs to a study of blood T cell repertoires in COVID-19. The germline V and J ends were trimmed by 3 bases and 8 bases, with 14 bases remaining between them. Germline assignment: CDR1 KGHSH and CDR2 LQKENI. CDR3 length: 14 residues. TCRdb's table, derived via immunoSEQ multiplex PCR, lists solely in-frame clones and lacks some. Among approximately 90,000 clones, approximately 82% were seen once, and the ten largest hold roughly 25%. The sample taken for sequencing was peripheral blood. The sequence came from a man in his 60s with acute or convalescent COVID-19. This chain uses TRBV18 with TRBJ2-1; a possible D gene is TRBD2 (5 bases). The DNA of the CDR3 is TGTGCCAGCTCACCTTTGCGACTACTCGATGAGCAGTTCTTC. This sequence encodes CASSPLRLLDEQFF.